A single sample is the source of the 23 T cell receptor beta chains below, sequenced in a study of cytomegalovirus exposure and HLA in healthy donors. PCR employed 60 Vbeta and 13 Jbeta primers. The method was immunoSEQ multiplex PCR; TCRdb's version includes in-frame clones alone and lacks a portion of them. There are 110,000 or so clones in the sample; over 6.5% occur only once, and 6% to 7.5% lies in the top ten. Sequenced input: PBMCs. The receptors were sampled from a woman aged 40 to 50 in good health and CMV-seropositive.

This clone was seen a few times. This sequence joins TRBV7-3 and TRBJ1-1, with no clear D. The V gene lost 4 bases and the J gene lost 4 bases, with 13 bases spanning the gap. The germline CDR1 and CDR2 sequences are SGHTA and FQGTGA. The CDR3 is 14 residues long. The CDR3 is CASSSLGLSTEAFF. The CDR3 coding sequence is TGTGCCAGCAGCTCCCTCGGGTTGAGCACTGAAGCTTTCTTT.

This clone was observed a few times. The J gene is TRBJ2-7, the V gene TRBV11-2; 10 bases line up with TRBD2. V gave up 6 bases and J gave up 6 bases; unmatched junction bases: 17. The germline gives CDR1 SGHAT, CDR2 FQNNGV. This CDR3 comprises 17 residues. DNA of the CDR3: TGTGCCAGCAGGCCACTCCACCAGCGGGGGGGCGGCTCCGAGCAGTACTTC. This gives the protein CASRPLHQRGGGSEQYF.

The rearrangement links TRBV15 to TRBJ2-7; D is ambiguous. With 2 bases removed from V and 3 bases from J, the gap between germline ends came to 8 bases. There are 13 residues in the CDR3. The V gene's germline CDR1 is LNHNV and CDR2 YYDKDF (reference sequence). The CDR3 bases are TGTGCCACCAGCAGATTTTTCGGCTACGAGCAGTACTTC. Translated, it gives CATSRFFGYEQYF.

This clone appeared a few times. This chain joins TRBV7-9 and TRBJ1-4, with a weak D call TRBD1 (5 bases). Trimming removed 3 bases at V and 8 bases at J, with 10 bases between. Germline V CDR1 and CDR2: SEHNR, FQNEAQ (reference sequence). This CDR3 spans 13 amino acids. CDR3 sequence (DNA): TGTGCCAGCAGCTTCGGGGGAGGGGAAAAACTGTTTTTT. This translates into CASSFGGGEKLFF.

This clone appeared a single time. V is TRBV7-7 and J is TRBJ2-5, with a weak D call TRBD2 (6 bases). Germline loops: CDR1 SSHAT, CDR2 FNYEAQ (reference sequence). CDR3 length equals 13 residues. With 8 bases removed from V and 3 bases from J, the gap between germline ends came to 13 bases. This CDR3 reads CASVRGNEETQYF. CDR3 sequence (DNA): TGTGCCAGCGTCCGGGGGAATGAAGAGACCCAGTACTTC.

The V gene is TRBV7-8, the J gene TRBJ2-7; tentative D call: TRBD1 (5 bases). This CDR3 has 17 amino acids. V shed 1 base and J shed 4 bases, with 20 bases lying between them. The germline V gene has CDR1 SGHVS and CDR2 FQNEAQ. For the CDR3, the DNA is TGTGCCAGCAGCTTAGATTCAAGGAAGGGGTTCGGTTACGAGCAGTACTTC. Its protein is CASSLDSRKGFGYEQYF.

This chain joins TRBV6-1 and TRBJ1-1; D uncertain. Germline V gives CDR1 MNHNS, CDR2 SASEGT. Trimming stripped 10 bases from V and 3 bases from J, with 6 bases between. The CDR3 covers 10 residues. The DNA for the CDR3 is TGTGCCACCCTTGACACTGAAGCTTTCTTT. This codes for CATLDTEAFF.

CDR3 protein: CASSSTAATGGSLTGGGNEQFF. Here the CDR3 DNA reads TGTGCCAGTTCGTCTACAGCGGCGACGGGGGGTTCTTTAACGGGGGGTGGCAATGAGCAGTTCTTC. This sequence joins TRBV19 and TRBJ2-1; 7 nucleotides align to TRBD2. V gave up 8 bases and J gave up 6 bases; unmatched junction bases: 34. The CDR3 consists of 22 residues. The V gene's germline CDR1 is LNHDA and CDR2 SQIVND (reference sequence).

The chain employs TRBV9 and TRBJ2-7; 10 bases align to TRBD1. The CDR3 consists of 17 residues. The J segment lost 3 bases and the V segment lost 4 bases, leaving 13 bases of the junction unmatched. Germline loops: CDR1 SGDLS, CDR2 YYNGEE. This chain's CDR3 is CASSPGGGQGPNYEQYF. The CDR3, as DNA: TGTGCCAGCAGCCCGGGAGGGGGACAGGGGCCCAACTACGAGCAGTACTTC.

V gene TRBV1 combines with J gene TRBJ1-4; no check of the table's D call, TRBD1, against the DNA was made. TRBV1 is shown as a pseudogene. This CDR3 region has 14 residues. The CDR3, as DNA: TGCACCAGCAGCCAAGGACAGGGGATTGAAAAACTGTTTTTT. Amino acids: CTSSQGQGIEKLFF.

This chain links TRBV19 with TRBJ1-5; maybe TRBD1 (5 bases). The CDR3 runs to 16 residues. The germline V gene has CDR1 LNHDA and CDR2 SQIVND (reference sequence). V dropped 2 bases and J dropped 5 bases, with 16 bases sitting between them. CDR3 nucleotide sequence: TGTGCCAGTAGTATATTAACCCTGGGGGGGGATCAGCCCCAGCATTTT. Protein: CASSILTLGGDQPQHF.

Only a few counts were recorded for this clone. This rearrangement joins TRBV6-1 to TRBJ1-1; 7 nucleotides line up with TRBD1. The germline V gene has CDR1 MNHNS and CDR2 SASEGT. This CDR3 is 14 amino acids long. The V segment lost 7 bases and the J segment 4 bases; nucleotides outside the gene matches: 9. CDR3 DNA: TGTGCCAGCACCCTGGGACAGACATTCACTGAAGCTTTCTTT. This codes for CASTLGQTFTEAFF.

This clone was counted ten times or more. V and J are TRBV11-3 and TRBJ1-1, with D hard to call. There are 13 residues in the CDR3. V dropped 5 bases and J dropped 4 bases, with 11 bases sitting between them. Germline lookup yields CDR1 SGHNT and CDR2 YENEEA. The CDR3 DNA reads TGTGCCAGCAGCCGTGGTCGAGTCACTGAAGCTTTCTTT. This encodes CASSRGRVTEAFF.

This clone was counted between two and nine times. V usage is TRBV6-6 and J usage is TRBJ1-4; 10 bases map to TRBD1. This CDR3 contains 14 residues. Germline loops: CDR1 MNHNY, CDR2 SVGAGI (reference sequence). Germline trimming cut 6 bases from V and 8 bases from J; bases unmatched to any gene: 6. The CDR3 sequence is CASSQDRGLEKLFF. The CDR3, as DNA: TGTGCCAGCAGCCAAGACAGGGGGCTCGAAAAACTGTTTTTT.

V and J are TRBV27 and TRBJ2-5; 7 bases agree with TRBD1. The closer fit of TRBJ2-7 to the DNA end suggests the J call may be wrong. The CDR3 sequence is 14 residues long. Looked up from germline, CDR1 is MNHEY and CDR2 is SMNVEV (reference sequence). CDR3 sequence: CASSPQGQLYEQYF. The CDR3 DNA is TGTGCCAGCAGTCCCCAGGGACAGCTCTACGAGCAGTACTTC.

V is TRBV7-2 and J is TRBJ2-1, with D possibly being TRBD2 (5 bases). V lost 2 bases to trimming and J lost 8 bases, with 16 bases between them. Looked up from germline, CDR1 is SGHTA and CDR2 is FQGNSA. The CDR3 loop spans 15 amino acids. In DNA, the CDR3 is TGTGCCAGCAGCTTAAGGCGCACGGGGTCAGATGAGCAGTTCTTC. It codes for CASSLRRTGSDEQFF.

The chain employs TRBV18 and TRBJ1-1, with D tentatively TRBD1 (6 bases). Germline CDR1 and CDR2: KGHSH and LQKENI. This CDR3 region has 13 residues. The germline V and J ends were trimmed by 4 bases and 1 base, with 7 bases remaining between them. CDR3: CASSRQENTEAFF. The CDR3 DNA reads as TGTGCCAGCTCACGACAGGAGAACACTGAAGCTTTCTTT.

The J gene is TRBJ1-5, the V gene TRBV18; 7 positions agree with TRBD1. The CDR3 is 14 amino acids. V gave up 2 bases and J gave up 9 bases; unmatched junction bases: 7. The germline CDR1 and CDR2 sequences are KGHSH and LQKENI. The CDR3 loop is CASSPRDSSMPQHF. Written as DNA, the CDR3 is TGTGCCAGCTCACCAAGGGACAGTTCAATGCCCCAGCATTTT.

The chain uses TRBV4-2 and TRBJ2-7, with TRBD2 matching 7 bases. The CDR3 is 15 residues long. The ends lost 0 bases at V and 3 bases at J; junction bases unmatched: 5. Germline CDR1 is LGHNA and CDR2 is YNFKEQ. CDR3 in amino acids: CASSQEGGMSYEQYF. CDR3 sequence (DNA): TGTGCCAGCAGCCAAGAGGGAGGGATGAGCTACGAGCAGTACTTC.

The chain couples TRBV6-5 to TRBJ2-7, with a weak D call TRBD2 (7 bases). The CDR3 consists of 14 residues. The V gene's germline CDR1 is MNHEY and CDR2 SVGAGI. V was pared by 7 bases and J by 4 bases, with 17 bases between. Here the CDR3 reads CASNKGGRPYEQYF. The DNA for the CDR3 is TGTGCCAGCAATAAGGGGGGGCGCCCATACGAGCAGTACTTC.

CDR3 in amino acids: CASSKGSRADEQYF. The CDR3 nucleotides are TGTGCCAGCAGCAAGGGGTCAAGGGCCGACGAGCAGTACTTC. V is TRBV11-3 and J is TRBJ2-7; D might be TRBD1 (5 bases). The V and J ends lost 5 bases and 5 bases respectively, with 16 bases between them. This CDR3 has 14 amino acids. Germline V gene data show CDR1 as SGHNT and CDR2 as YENEEA.

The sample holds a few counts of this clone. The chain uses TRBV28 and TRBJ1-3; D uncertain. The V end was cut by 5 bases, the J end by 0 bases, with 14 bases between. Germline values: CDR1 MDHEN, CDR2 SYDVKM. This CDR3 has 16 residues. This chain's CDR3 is CASSGLEGYSGNTIYF. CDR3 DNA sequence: TGTGCCAGCAGTGGCTTGGAGGGCTACTCTGGAAACACCATATATTTT.

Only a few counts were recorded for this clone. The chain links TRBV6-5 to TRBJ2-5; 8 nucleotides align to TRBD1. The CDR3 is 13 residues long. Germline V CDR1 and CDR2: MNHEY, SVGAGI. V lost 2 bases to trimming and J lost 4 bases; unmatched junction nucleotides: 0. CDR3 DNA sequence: TGTGCCAGCAGTTACGACAGGGGAGAGACCCAGTACTTC. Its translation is CASSYDRGETQYF.